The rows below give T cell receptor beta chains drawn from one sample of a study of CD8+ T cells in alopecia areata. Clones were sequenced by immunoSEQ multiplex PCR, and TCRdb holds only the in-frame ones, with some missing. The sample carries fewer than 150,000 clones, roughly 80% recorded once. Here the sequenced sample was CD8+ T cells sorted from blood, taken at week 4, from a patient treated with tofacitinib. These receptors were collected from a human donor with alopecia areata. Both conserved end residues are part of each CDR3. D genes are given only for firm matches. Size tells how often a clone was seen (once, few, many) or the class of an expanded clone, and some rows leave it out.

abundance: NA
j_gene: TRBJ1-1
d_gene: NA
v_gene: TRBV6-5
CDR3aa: CASSWVLNTEAFF
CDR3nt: TGTGCCAGCAGTTGGGTCCTGAACACTGAAGCTTTCTTT

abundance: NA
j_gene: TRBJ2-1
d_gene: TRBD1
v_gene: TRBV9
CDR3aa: CASSIGTGFSEQFF
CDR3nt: TGTGCCAGCAGCATCGGGACAGGGTTCAGTGAGCAGTTCTTC

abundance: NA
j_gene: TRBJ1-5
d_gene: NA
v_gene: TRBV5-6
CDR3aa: CASSLFWVSNQPQHF
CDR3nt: TGTGCCAGCAGCTTGTTTTGGGTTAGCAATCAGCCCCAGCATTTT

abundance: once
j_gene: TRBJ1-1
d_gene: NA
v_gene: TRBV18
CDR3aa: CASSPSSVRTNTEAFF
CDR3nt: TGTGCCAGCTCACCATCTTCGGTCCGAACGAACACTGAAGCTTTCTTT

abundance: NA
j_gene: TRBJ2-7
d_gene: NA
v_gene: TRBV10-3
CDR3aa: CATLPGGTPHSEQYF
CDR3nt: TGTGCCACCCTGCCCGGCGGGACCCCACATTCCGAGCAGTACTTC

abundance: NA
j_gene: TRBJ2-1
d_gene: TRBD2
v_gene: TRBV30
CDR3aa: CAWRTSGGYNEQFF
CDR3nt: TGTGCCTGGAGGACTAGCGGGGGTTACAATGAGCAGTTCTTC

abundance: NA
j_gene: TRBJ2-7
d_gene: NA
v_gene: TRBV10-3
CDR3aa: CAISETRTALSYEQYF
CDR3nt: TGTGCCATCAGTGAGACGCGGACAGCTCTCTCCTACGAGCAGTACTTC

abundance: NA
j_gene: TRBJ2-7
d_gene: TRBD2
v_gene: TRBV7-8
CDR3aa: CASSPLGLAGGSEQYF
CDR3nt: TGTGCCAGCAGCCCACTGGGACTAGCGGGGGGTTCTGAGCAGTACTTC

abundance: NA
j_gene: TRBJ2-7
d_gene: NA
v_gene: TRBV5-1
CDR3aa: CASSLRPGENSDEQYF
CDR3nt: TGCGCCAGCAGCTTGCGCCCAGGGGAAAACTCCGACGAGCAGTACTTC

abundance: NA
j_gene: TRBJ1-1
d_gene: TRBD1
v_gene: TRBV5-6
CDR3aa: CASSWGQGTEAFF
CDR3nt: TGTGCCAGCAGCTGGGGACAGGGGACTGAAGCTTTCTTT

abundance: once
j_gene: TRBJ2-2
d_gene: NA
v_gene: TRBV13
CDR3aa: CASGDGATFAGELFF
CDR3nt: TGTGCCAGCGGGGACGGAGCGACCTTTGCCGGGGAGCTGTTTTTT

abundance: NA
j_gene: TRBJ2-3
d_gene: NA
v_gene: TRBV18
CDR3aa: CASSRRDTQYF
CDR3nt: TGTGCCAGCTCACGGCGAGATACGCAGTATTTT

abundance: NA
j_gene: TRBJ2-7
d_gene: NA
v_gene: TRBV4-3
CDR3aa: CASSQDRGLGYEQYF
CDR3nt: TGCGCCAGCAGCCAAGATCGAGGATTAGGCTACGAGCAGTACTTC

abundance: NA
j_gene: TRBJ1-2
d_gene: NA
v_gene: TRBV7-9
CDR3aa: CASSRPPAASYGYTF
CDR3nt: TGTGCCAGCAGCCGACCTCCAGCGGCTTCCTATGGCTACACCTTC

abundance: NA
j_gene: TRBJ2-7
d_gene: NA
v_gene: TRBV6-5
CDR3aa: CASNLIQEQYF
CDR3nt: TGTGCCAGCAACCTAATCCAGGAGCAGTACTTC

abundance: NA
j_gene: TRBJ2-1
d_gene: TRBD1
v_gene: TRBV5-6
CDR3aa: CASSLTQGVEQFF
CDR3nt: TGTGCCAGCAGCCTCACGCAGGGGGTTGAGCAGTTCTTC

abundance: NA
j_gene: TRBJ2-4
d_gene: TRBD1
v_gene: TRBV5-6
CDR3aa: CASNSRDSPNIQYF
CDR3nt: TGTGCCAGCAACAGCCGGGACAGCCCCAACATTCAGTACTTC

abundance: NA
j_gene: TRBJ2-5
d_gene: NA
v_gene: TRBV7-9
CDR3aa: CASSSSDIPNQETQYF
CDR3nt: TGTGCCAGCAGCTCAAGCGACATACCCAACCAAGAGACCCAGTACTTC

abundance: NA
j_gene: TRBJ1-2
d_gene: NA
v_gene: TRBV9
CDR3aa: CASSVASGNYGYTF
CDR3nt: TGTGCCAGCAGCGTAGCATCAGGAAACTATGGCTACACCTTC

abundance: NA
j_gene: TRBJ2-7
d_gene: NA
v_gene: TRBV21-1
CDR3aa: CATKRGASRPYEQYF
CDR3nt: TGTGCCACCAAGCGCGGGGCTTCAAGGCCTTACGAGCAGTACTTC

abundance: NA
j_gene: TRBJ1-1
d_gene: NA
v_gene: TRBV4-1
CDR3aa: CASSQESTGAVAEAFF
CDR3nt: TGCGCCAGCAGCCAAGAATCTACCGGGGCTGTCGCTGAAGCTTTCTTT

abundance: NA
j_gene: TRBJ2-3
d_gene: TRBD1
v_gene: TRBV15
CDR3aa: CATSSGTGGSTDTQYF
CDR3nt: TGTGCCACCAGCAGCGGCACAGGGGGCTCAACAGATACGCAGTATTTT

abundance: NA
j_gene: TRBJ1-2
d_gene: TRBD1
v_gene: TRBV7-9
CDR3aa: CASSARQGNYGYTF
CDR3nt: TGTGCCAGCAGCGCCCGACAGGGAAACTATGGCTACACCTTC

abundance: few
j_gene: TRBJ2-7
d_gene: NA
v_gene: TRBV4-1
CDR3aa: CASSQGQLPGDEQYF
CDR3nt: TGCGCCAGCAGCCAGGGACAGCTCCCGGGGGACGAGCAGTACTTC

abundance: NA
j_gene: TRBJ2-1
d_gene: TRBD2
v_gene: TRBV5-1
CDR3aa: CASSWSGGVHNEQFF
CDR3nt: TGCGCCAGCAGCTGGAGCGGGGGGGTTCACAATGAGCAGTTCTTC

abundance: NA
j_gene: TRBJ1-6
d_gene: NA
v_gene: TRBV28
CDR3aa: CASSLYRSSNSPLHF
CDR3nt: TGTGCCAGCAGCCTATACCGGTCCTCAAATTCACCCCTCCACTTT

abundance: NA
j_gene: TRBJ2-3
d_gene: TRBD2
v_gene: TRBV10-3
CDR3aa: CAIRSGEVNTQYF
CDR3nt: TGTGCCATCAGGAGCGGGGAAGTTAATACGCAGTATTTT

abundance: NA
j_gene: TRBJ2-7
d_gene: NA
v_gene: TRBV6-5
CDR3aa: CASSSGTSRHEQYF
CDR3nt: TGTGCCAGCAGTTCCGGGACATCTCGCCACGAGCAGTACTTC

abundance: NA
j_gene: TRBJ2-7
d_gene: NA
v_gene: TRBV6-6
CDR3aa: CASSYSLDSSYEQYF
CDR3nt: TGTGCCAGCAGTTACTCACTGGACAGCTCCTACGAGCAGTACTTC

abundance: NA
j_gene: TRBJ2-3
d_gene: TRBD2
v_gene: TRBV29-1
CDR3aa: CSVDGTSGEPTDTQYF
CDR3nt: TGCAGCGTTGACGGGACTAGCGGGGAACCCACAGATACGCAGTATTTT

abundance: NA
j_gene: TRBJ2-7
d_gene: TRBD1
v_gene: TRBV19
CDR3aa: CASTTSRGNEQYF
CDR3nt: TGTGCCAGTACCACGTCCAGGGGGAACGAGCAGTACTTC

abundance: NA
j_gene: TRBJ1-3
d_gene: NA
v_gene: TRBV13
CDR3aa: CASSSGGTLLSGNTIYF
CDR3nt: TGTGCCAGCAGCTCCGGCGGGACGCTGCTCTCTGGAAACACCATATATTTT

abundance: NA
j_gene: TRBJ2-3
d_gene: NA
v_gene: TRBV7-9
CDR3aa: CASSPAGGTQYF
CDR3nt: TGTGCCAGCAGCCCCGCCGGGGGTACGCAGTATTTT

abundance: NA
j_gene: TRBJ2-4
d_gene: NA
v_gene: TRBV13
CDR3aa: CASSLGLQETKNIQYF
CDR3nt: TGTGCCAGCAGCTTAGGCCTTCAAGAAACCAAAAACATTCAGTACTTC

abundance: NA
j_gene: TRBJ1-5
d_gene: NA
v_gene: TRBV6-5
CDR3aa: CASSYHPGQQPQHF
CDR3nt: TGTGCCAGCAGTTATCATCCCGGGCAGCAGCCCCAGCATTTT

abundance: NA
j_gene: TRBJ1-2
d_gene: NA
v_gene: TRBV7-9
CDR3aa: CASSSEDPNGYTF
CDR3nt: TGTGCCAGCAGCTCCGAGGACCCAAATGGCTACACCTTC

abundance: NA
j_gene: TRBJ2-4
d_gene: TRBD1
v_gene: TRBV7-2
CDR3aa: CASSFGTANIQYF
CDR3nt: TGTGCCAGCAGCTTCGGGACAGCTAACATTCAGTACTTC

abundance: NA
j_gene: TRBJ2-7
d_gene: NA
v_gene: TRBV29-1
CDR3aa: CSVVVRGREDYEQYF
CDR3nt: TGCAGCGTTGTAGTCAGGGGAAGGGAGGACTACGAGCAGTACTTC

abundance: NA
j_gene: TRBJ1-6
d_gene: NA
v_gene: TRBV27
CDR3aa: CASGFGLNSPLHF
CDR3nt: TGTGCCAGCGGGTTTGGATTGAATTCACCCCTCCACTTT

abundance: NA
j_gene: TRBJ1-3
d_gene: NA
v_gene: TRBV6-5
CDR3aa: CASSYRSGNTIYF
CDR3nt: TGTGCCAGCAGTTACAGATCCGGAAACACCATATATTTT

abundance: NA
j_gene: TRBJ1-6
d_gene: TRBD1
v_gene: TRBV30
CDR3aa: CAWSRDRGRSPLHF
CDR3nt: TGTGCCTGGAGTCGGGACAGAGGACGTTCACCCCTCCACTTT

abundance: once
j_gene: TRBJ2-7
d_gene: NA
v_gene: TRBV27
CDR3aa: CASSLASNRWEQYF
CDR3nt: TGTGCCAGCAGTTTGGCCTCCAATAGGTGGGAGCAGTACTTC

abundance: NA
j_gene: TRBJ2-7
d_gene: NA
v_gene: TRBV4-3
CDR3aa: CASSQAGTTDYEQYF
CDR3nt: TGCGCCAGCAGCCAAGCCGGGACAACGGATTACGAGCAGTACTTC

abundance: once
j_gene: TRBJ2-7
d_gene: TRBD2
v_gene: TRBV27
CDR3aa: CASSFTSGAYEQYF
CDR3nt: TGTGCCAGCAGTTTTACTAGCGGGGCCTACGAGCAGTACTTC